This is a list of T cell receptor beta chains from one sample in a study of cytomegalovirus exposure and HLA in healthy donors. The method was immunoSEQ multiplex PCR; TCRdb's version includes in-frame clones alone and lacks a portion of them. The profile covers tens of thousands of clones, with around four fifths appearing a single time and about 3% taken by the ten largest. Sequenced input: PBMCs. The receptors originated from a man aged 25-40 years in good health and CMV-seronegative. Both conserved end residues are trimmed from each CDR3.

j_call: TRBJ2-1
v_call: TRBV5-5
cdr3_aa: ASSLRLSSGVSPVFNEQF

j_call: TRBJ2-2
v_call: TRBV4-2
cdr3_aa: ASSRSGFGDGELF

j_call: TRBJ2-2
v_call: TRBV2
cdr3_aa: ASSDRLAGVAGELF

j_call: TRBJ2-3
v_call: TRBV4-1
cdr3_aa: ASSQEAAAGLLYTQY

j_call: TRBJ1-5
v_call: TRBV19
cdr3_aa: ASSMFGTGLNNQPQH

j_call: TRBJ2-2
v_call: TRBV7-3
cdr3_aa: ASSRDRHTGELF

j_call: TRBJ2-1
v_call: TRBV7-9
cdr3_aa: ASSLDVRSEQF

j_call: TRBJ1-2
v_call: TRBV5-1
cdr3_aa: ASSLVGGDYGYT

j_call: TRBJ2-3
v_call: TRBV7-2
cdr3_aa: ASSLGSGGGLSTDTQY

j_call: TRBJ2-3
v_call: TRBV19
cdr3_aa: ASTLEGLRTDTQY

j_call: TRBJ1-5
v_call: TRBV28
cdr3_aa: ASSFGVRNQPQH

j_call: TRBJ1-2
v_call: TRBV6-5
cdr3_aa: ASSYGRGLPYGYT

j_call: TRBJ1-6
v_call: TRBV7-9
cdr3_aa: ASSPLGYNSPLH

j_call: TRBJ1-3
v_call: TRBV9
cdr3_aa: ASSALGLAVSGNTIY

j_call: TRBJ1-1
v_call: TRBV7-2
cdr3_aa: ASSIGVVAF

j_call: TRBJ1-1
v_call: TRBV5-6
cdr3_aa: ASSSAGTGGDMSTEAF

j_call: TRBJ1-4
v_call: TRBV9
cdr3_aa: ASSERGLGNEKLF

j_call: TRBJ2-2
v_call: TRBV9
cdr3_aa: ASSPDRGLTGELF

j_call: TRBJ2-4
v_call: TRBV14
cdr3_aa: ASSQRIDSTIQY

j_call: TRBJ1-2
v_call: TRBV4-3
cdr3_aa: ASSQDGAGESYGYT

j_call: TRBJ2-7
v_call: TRBV28
cdr3_aa: ASSLVGTGDYEQY

j_call: TRBJ1-2
v_call: TRBV11-3
cdr3_aa: ASSLTGAEGYT

j_call: TRBJ1-2
v_call: TRBV4-1
cdr3_aa: ASSQPSLRQANKPNYGYT

j_call: TRBJ2-5
v_call: TRBV29-1
cdr3_aa: SATGTGGQETQY

j_call: TRBJ1-1
v_call: TRBV5-4
cdr3_aa: ASSTGGWTEAF

j_call: TRBJ2-3
v_call: TRBV6-1
cdr3_aa: ASSERRGGGVRTDTQY

j_call: TRBJ1-1
v_call: TRBV9
cdr3_aa: ASSVGGEGTEAF

j_call: TRBJ1-2
v_call: TRBV7-6
cdr3_aa: ASSLVQGTNYGYT

j_call: TRBJ2-7
v_call: TRBV27
cdr3_aa: ASSPRTEGSYEQY

j_call: TRBJ2-7
v_call: TRBV27
cdr3_aa: ASSLGGLNEQY

j_call: TRBJ1-2
v_call: TRBV7-9
cdr3_aa: ASSQMGGAYGYT

j_call: TRBJ1-1
v_call: TRBV11-3
cdr3_aa: ASSLDLPISTMNTEAF

j_call: TRBJ1-5
v_call: TRBV28
cdr3_aa: ASSDWVYYSQH

j_call: TRBJ1-6
v_call: TRBV2
cdr3_aa: ASGLKEVNSPLH

j_call: TRBJ1-5
v_call: TRBV27
cdr3_aa: ATARVSNQPQH

j_call: TRBJ1-1
v_call: TRBV6-5
cdr3_aa: ASSYKGFDTEAF

j_call: TRBJ2-1
v_call: TRBV7-9
cdr3_aa: ASTSRVFGNEQF

j_call: TRBJ1-5
v_call: TRBV30
cdr3_aa: ACGQRYNQPQH

j_call: TRBJ1-2
v_call: TRBV7-3
cdr3_aa: ASSWGQGFGYT

j_call: TRBJ2-1
v_call: TRBV5-1
cdr3_aa: ASSLEQGLYNEQF

j_call: TRBJ1-2
v_call: TRBV7-8
cdr3_aa: ASSIAQQGGYGYT

j_call: TRBJ1-1
v_call: TRBV7-2
cdr3_aa: ASSLGQGNTEAF

j_call: TRBJ2-1
v_call: TRBV9
cdr3_aa: ASSVDGTEYNEQF

j_call: TRBJ1-5
v_call: TRBV10-3
cdr3_aa: AISVSRANSNQPQH

j_call: TRBJ2-5
v_call: TRBV15
cdr3_aa: ATSGLEETQY

j_call: TRBJ2-5
v_call: TRBV27
cdr3_aa: ASSLSPGLAGETQY

j_call: TRBJ1-2
v_call: TRBV19
cdr3_aa: ASSITGQGTYGYT

j_call: TRBJ1-1
v_call: TRBV18
cdr3_aa: ASSPLRAGTNTEAF

j_call: TRBJ1-5
v_call: TRBV30
cdr3_aa: AWSARQGQPQH